A single sample gave rise to the 12 T cell receptor beta chains below, sequenced in a study of T cell repertoires in cytomegalovirus infection (dated by TCRdb to the late 2010s). Which antigens these TCRs recognize remains unknown. The sample was run on an Illumina HiSeq 1500. TCRdb cleaned the public reads at Q25 with fastp, built clones with MiXCR and kept in-frame beta chains. Rows are combined by CDR3 protein, so each entry shows the most common genes and DNA. The sample table records 800,000 to 950,000 distinct CDR3 sequences; approximately 29% of these occur just once. The ten largest clones take up under 15% of the sample. This specimen's treatment or condition label, per the study, means: in vitro stimulation with specific CMV peptide epitopes to enrich CMV-specific T cells. This material consisted of cultured CD8+ T cells from PBMCs, taken from culture after CMV antigen stimulation. The receptors were gathered from a human donor in good health (CMV status not recorded). Some clones in this sample may be carry-over from other donors' samples.

This clonotype was counted at least ten times. V gene TRBV7-9 combines with J gene TRBJ1-3, with 9 positions matching TRBD1. Germline values: CDR1 SEHNR, CDR2 FQNEAQ (reference sequence). The CDR3 spans 18 residues. The junction had 12 bases not matched to a gene; V was cut back by 6 bases and J by 0 bases. The CDR3: CASRNRDRETRSGNTIYF. Written as DNA, the CDR3 is TGTGCCAGCAGGAACCGGGACAGGGAGACCCGCTCTGGAAACACCATATATTTT.

This clonotype was seen a handful of times. J is TRBJ2-7 and V is TRBV10-3; D is possibly TRBD1 (5 bases). This CDR3 spans 16 amino acids. The germline CDR1 and CDR2 sequences are ENHRY and SYGVKD. In nucleotides, the CDR3 is TGTGCCATCAGTGAGTCGTGGCAGGGTTCTTCCTCCGAGCAGTACGTC. Its protein is CAISESWQGSSSEQYV.

This clonotype was observed many times. This rearrangement joins TRBV12-3 or TRBV12-4 to TRBJ2-2; TRBD1 matches 10 bases. The CDR3 is 22 residues long. V shed 0 bases, J shed 8 bases, and the junction held 24 bases outside the gene matches. The CDR3 spells CASSLALGDRGPLREITGELFF. The DNA for the CDR3 is TGTGCCAGCAGTTTAGCGCTCGGGGACAGGGGACCCTTAAGAGAAATCACGGGGGAGCTGTTTTTT.

There are a few counts of this clonotype. This rearrangement joins TRBV28 to TRBJ2-1; the D is unclear. This CDR3 contains 15 residues. The V end lost 2 bases, the J end lost 0 bases, and 8 bases lay between the germline ends. Germline-derived CDR1 and CDR2 are MDHEN and SYDVKM. The CDR3 loop reads CASSLMIGSYNEQFF. In DNA form, the CDR3 reads TGTGCCAGCAGTTTAATGATTGGCTCCTACAATGAGCAGTTCTTC.

The chain has TRBV28 and TRBJ2-1; 9 bases fit TRBD2. J gave up 7 bases and V 4 bases, and 11 bases lay outside the gene matches. Germline CDR1 and CDR2: MDHEN and SYDVKM. This CDR3 is built from 16 residues. The CDR3 DNA reads as TGTGCCAGCAGTTACCCCGGGACTAGCTGGGAGAATGAGCAGTTCTTC. Translation: CASSYPGTSWENEQFF.

The sample holds many counts of this clonotype. The chain uses TRBV7-2 and TRBJ2-1, with D perhaps TRBD2 (6 bases). Deletions cut 1 base from V and 2 bases from J, with 9 bases between. The CDR3 extends over 15 amino acids. Germline V gene sequence: CDR1 SGHTA, CDR2 FQGNSA. CDR3 region: CASSLGGGAYNEQFF. DNA for the CDR3: TGTGCCAGCAGCTTAGGCGGCGGGGCCTACAATGAGCAGTTCTTC.

J is TRBJ1-5 and V is TRBV7-9; 10 bases line up with TRBD1. After removal of 9 bases from V and 3 bases from J, the junction contained 5 bases not matched to a gene. Germline V CDR1 and CDR2: SEHNR, FQNEAQ (reference sequence). The CDR3 spans 14 residues. CDR3 in amino acids: CASSGTGDNQPQHF. The CDR3 DNA reads TGTGCCAGTAGCGGGACAGGGGACAATCAGCCCCAGCATTTT.

This clonotype occurred many times. The chain joins TRBV27 to TRBJ2-3, with TRBD2 identical over 10 bases. V dropped 3 bases and J dropped 2; count of bases not matched to a gene: 2. Germline V gene sequence: CDR1 MNHEY, CDR2 SMNVEV (reference sequence). The CDR3 sequence is 15 residues long. CDR3 in DNA: TGTGCCAGCAGTTTCCTAGCGGGGGACACAGATACGCAGTATTTT. It codes for CASSFLAGDTDTQYF.

This clonotype came up a few times. The rearrangement links TRBV6-6 to TRBJ2-7, with no clear D. The CDR3 has 13 residues. The V gene lost 2 bases and the J gene lost 1 base, with 6 bases spanning the gap. Germline V lookup: CDR1 MNHNY, CDR2 SVGAGI (reference sequence). This CDR3 reads CASSYDTSYEQYV. The CDR3 coding sequence is TGTGCCAGCAGTTACGACACTTCCTACGAGCAGTACGTC.

The chain recombines TRBV2 with TRBJ1-5; 8 bases match TRBD1. CDR1 and CDR2 from the germline V gene are SNHLY and FYNNEI. The CDR3 length is 13 residues. Trimming cost V 7 bases and J 5 bases; bases outside gene matches: 4. The CDR3: CASKDRADQPQHF. In DNA form, the CDR3 reads TGTGCCAGCAAGGACAGGGCGGATCAGCCCCAGCATTTT.

The chain is built from TRBV7-3 and TRBJ2-3; D ambiguous. This CDR3 has 15 amino acids. The V end was cut by 1 base, the J end by 6 bases, with 14 bases between. The germline gives CDR1 SGHTA, CDR2 FQGTGA. DNA for the CDR3: TGTGCCAGCAGCTTAATTCGCGGAAAACGGGATACGCAGTATTTT. It yields the protein CASSLIRGKRDTQYF.

This sequence joins TRBV2 and TRBJ2-7; the D is unclear. Germline assignment: CDR1 SNHLY and CDR2 FYNNEI. The CDR3 length is 12 residues. V dropped 6 bases and J dropped 4 bases, with 10 bases sitting between them. CDR3 protein: CASRDRIYEQYV. CDR3 sequence (DNA): TGTGCCAGCAGGGACCGGATTTACGAGCAGTACGTC.